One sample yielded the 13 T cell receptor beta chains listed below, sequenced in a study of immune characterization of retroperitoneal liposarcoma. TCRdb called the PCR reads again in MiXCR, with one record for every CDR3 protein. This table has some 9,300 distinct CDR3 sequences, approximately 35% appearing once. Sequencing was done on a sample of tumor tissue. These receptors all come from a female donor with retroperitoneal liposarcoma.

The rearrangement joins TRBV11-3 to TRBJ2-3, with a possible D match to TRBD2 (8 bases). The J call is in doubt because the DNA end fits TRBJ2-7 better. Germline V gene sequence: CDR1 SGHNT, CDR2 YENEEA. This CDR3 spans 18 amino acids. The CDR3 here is CASSRSTGASGSQDEQYF. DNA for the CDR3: TGTGCCAGCAGCCGTTCCACAGGGGCTAGCGGGTCACAAGATGAGCAGTACTTC.

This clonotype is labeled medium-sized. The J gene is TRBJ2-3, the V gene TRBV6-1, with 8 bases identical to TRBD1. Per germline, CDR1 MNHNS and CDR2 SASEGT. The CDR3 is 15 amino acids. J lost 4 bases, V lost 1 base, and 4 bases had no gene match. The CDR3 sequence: CASSEEPGGADTQYF. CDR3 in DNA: TGTGCCAGCAGTGAAGAGCCAGGGGGCGCAGATACGCAGTATTTT.

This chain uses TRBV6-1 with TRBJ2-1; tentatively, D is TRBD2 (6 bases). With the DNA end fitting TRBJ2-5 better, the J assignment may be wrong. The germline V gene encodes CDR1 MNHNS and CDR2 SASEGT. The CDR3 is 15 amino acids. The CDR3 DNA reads TGTGCCAGCAGTGCCTGGGCGGGACTCCGGGAGACCCAGTACTTC. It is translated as CASSAWAGLRETQYF.

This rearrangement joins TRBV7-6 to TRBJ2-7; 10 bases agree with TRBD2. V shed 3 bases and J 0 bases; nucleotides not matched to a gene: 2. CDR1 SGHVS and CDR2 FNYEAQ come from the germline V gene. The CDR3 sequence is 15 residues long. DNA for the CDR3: TGTGCCAGCAGCTTTAGACTAGCGGGCTCCTACGAGCAGTACTTC. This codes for CASSFRLAGSYEQYF.

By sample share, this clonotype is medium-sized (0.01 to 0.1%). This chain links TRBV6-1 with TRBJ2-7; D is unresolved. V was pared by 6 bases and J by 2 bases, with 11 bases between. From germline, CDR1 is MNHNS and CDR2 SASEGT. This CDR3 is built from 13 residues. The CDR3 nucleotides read TGTGCCAGCAGACCCCATAGGACCTACGAGCAGTACTTC. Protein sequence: CASRPHRTYEQYF.

The chain's CDR3 is CASSSPTGDHEQYF. For the CDR3, the DNA is TGTGCCAGCAGTTCACCCACAGGGGACCACGAGCAGTACTTC. J is TRBJ2-5 and V is TRBV28, with 7 positions matching TRBD1. The end of the DNA is better explained by TRBJ2-7, so the J call may be wrong. This CDR3 contains 14 residues. Per germline, CDR1 MDHEN and CDR2 SYDVKM.

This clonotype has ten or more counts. CDR3 DNA sequence: TGTGCCAGCAGGAAAACCCAGTCGAATGAAAAACTGTTTTTT. It yields the protein CASRKTQSNEKLFF. This sequence joins TRBV6-1 and TRBJ1-4; D gene unclear. The germline CDR1 and CDR2 sequences are MNHNS and SASEGT. CDR3 size: 14 residues. Trimming removed 6 bases at V and 5 bases at J, with 13 bases between.

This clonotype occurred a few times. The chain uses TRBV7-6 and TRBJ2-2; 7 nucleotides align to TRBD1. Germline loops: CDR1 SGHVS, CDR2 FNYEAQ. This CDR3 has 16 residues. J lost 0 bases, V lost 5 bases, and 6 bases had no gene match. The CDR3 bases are TGTGCCAGCAGCCAAAGGGGGCGTCCGAACACCGGGGAGCTGTTTTTT. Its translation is CASSQRGRPNTGELFF.

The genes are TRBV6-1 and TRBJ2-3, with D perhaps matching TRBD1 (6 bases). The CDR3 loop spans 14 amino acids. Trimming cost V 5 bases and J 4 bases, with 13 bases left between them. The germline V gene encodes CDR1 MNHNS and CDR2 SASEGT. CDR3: CASSLGGIADTQYF. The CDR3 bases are TGTGCCAGCAGTTTAGGGGGTATCGCAGATACGCAGTATTTT.

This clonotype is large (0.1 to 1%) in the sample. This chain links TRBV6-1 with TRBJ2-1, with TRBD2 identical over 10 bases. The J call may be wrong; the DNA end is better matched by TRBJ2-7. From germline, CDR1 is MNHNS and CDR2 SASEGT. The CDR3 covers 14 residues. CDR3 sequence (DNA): TGTGCCAGCAGCCCACCGGGACTAGCGAATGAGCAGTACTTC. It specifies CASSPPGLANEQYF.

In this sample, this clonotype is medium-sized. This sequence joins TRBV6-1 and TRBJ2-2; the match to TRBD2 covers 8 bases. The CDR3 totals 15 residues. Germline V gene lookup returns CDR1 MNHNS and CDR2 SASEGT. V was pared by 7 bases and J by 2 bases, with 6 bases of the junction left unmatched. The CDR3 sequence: CASIRAGGNTGELFF. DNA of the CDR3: TGTGCCAGCATACGGGCGGGGGGAAACACCGGGGAGCTGTTTTTT.

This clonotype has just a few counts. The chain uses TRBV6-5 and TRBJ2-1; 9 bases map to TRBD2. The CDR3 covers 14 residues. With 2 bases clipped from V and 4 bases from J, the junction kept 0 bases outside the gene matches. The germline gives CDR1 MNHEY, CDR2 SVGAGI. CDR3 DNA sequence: TGTGCCAGCAGTTACCTAGCGGGGTACAATGAGCAGTTCTTC. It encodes CASSYLAGYNEQFF.

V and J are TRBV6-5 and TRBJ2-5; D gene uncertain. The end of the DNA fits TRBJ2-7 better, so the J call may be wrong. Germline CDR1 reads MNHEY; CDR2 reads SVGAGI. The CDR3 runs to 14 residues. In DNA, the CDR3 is TGTGCCAGCAGTTACCGGTCAGAAGTCTACGAGCAGTACTTC. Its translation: CASSYRSEVYEQYF.